This TCR beta chain came from a study of blood T cell repertoires in COVID-19. The assay was immunoSEQ multiplex PCR, and TCRdb's table has in-frame clones only and misses some. This table holds tens of thousands of clones, approximately 93% found once. The CDR3 runs to 14 residues. Germline values: CDR1 LNHDA, CDR2 SQIVND (reference sequence). V was pared by 9 bases and J by 4 bases, with 18 bases between. This receptor was taken from a man aged 65-85 years with active COVID-19. This chain links TRBV19 with TRBJ1-1; the D gene is possibly TRBD1 (5 bases). The material sequenced was peripheral blood. The CDR3 loop reads CASSAQGFGTEAFF. DNA for the CDR3: TGTGCCAGCAGTGCCCAGGGTTTCGGCACTGAAGCTTTCTTT.